This is a list of T cell receptor beta chains from one sample in a study of cytomegalovirus exposure and HLA in healthy donors. Here immunoSEQ multiplex PCR was the method, and the copy in TCRdb shows in-frame clones only, minus some. The sample yields about 220,000 clones, roughly 83% seen once. Material for sequencing was PBMCs. The source of these receptors is a boy aged 2 to 10 in good health and CMV-seronegative. Both conserved end residues are part of each CDR3. A D gene is named only where the DNA matches it firmly. The size of a clone is reported for some rows only, either as once, few or many, or as a class for expanded clones.

size: NA
D: TRBD2
V: TRBV20-1
J: TRBJ2-3
DNA: TGCAGTGCCCGGGGGGTGGCAACGCAGTATTTT
CDR3: CSARGVATQYF

size: NA
D: NA
V: TRBV5-1
J: TRBJ1-5
DNA: TGCGCCAGCACCCTTGGGCCCAATCAGCCCCAGCATTTT
CDR3: CASTLGPNQPQHF

size: once
D: NA
V: TRBV6-5
J: TRBJ2-4
DNA: TGTGCCAGCAGTGAGGCCCCCAACATTCAGTACTTC
CDR3: CASSEAPNIQYF

size: NA
D: NA
V: TRBV30
J: TRBJ1-4
DNA: TGTGCCTGGTTACGGGGAGGGAGTGAAAAACTGTTTTTT
CDR3: CAWLRGGSEKLFF

size: NA
D: NA
V: TRBV15
J: TRBJ1-6
DNA: TGTGCCACCAGCAGAGCGGTCCCAGGTCCTTCACCCCTCCACTTT
CDR3: CATSRAVPGPSPLHF

size: once
D: NA
V: TRBV6-5
J: TRBJ2-3
DNA: TGTGCCAGCAGTTACTCAAAGGGGCCAGATACGCAGTATTTT
CDR3: CASSYSKGPDTQYF

size: NA
D: NA
V: TRBV6-5
J: TRBJ2-5
DNA: TGTGCCAGCAGTTATATCCTGGCAGGAAAAGAGACCCAGTACTTC
CDR3: CASSYILAGKETQYF

size: NA
D: TRBD1
V: TRBV6-5
J: TRBJ1-2
DNA: TGTGCCAGCAGTTACAGCCCGGGACAGCGTTCCTATGGCTACACCTTC
CDR3: CASSYSPGQRSYGYTF

size: NA
D: TRBD1
V: TRBV6-5
J: TRBJ1-1
DNA: TGTGCCAGCAGTTACCGACAGGGGTTGACTGAAGCTTTCTTT
CDR3: CASSYRQGLTEAFF

size: NA
D: TRBD1
V: TRBV6-5
J: TRBJ2-1
DNA: TGTGCCAGCCAACGGGACAGGGCTTCCTACAATGAGCAGTTCTTC
CDR3: CASQRDRASYNEQFF

size: NA
D: TRBD2
V: TRBV11-2
J: TRBJ2-2
DNA: TGTGCCAGCAGCACTTTTAGCGGGAGATCCCCCGGGGAGCTGTTTTTT
CDR3: CASSTFSGRSPGELFF

size: NA
D: NA
V: TRBV6-6
J: TRBJ1-4
DNA: TGTGCCAGCACCGAGGGGAGGGGTAGTGAAAAACTGTTTTTT
CDR3: CASTEGRGSEKLFF

size: NA
D: NA
V: TRBV19
J: TRBJ1-2
DNA: TGTGCCAGTAGTATATGCTTGGGGAGATGGTACTATGGCTACACCTTC
CDR3: CASSICLGRWYYGYTF

size: NA
D: NA
V: TRBV7-2
J: TRBJ1-4
DNA: TGTGCCAGCAGCTTATACGGTTTTAATGAAAAACTGTTTTTT
CDR3: CASSLYGFNEKLFF

size: NA
D: TRBD2
V: TRBV7-9
J: TRBJ2-1
DNA: TGTGCCAGCAGCTTCGCTAGCGGGAGATCTGAGCAGTTCTTC
CDR3: CASSFASGRSEQFF

size: NA
D: TRBD1
V: TRBV29-1
J: TRBJ1-2
DNA: TGCAGCGCAGGGGGAAGGGCAGGCGGCTACACCTTC
CDR3: CSAGGRAGGYTF

size: NA
D: TRBD2
V: TRBV11-1
J: TRBJ2-7
DNA: TGTGCCAGCAGCCGGAGCGGGGGATACGAGCAGTACTTC
CDR3: CASSRSGGYEQYF

size: NA
D: NA
V: TRBV5-1
J: TRBJ2-2
DNA: TGCGCCAGCAGGAGAAATGGGCATAAGAACACCGGGGAGCTGTTTTTT
CDR3: CASRRNGHKNTGELFF

size: few
D: TRBD2
V: TRBV2
J: TRBJ2-1
DNA: TGTGCCAGCAAACGACTAGCGGGAGGGTCGTACAATGAGCAGTTCTTC
CDR3: CASKRLAGGSYNEQFF

size: few
D: TRBD1
V: TRBV10-3
J: TRBJ2-6
DNA: TGTGCCATCAGTGAGCCGGGACAGGGGGAGCCTGGGGCCAACGTCCTGACTTTC
CDR3: CAISEPGQGEPGANVLTF

size: NA
D: NA
V: TRBV30
J: TRBJ1-2
DNA: TGTGCCTGGAGTGTACCAAGTACACCCTATGGCTACACCTTC
CDR3: CAWSVPSTPYGYTF

size: NA
D: TRBD1
V: TRBV7-9
J: TRBJ2-5
DNA: TGTGCCAGCAGCTCAGACAGGGGCCCAGAGACCCAGTACTTC
CDR3: CASSSDRGPETQYF

size: NA
D: NA
V: TRBV4-2
J: TRBJ2-2
DNA: TGTGCCAGCAGCCAAGATAGGTTTGCGGGCACGGCCACCGGGGAGCTGTTTTTT
CDR3: CASSQDRFAGTATGELFF

size: NA
D: TRBD1
V: TRBV27
J: TRBJ2-7
DNA: TGTGCCAGCAGTCCCAACAGGGGCGAGCAGTACTTC
CDR3: CASSPNRGEQYF

size: NA
D: NA
V: TRBV29-1
J: TRBJ1-2
DNA: TGCAGCGTTCCCCGGGGAGGGGAAGGCGGCTATGGCTACACCTTC
CDR3: CSVPRGGEGGYGYTF

size: NA
D: TRBD1
V: TRBV19
J: TRBJ1-5
DNA: TGTGCCAGTAGTGCGCGGGACAGGGGGCGATACCAGCCCCAGCATTTT
CDR3: CASSARDRGRYQPQHF

size: NA
D: TRBD2
V: TRBV11-2
J: TRBJ2-5
DNA: TGTGCCAGCAGCCCATCGCGGACTAGCAGCCAGACCCAGTACTTC
CDR3: CASSPSRTSSQTQYF

size: once
D: NA
V: TRBV6-5
J: TRBJ2-3
DNA: TGTGCCAGCAGTTCAGATCCGGGACATACAGATACGCAGTATTTT
CDR3: CASSSDPGHTDTQYF

size: NA
D: NA
V: TRBV15
J: TRBJ1-1
DNA: TGTGCCACCAGCAGAGAGGTAGGGAGTAGGCCTGAAGCTTTCTTT
CDR3: CATSREVGSRPEAFF

size: few
D: NA
V: TRBV27
J: TRBJ1-1
DNA: TGTGCCAGCAGTTTAGCTGCAGGGAGGACTGAAGCTTTCTTT
CDR3: CASSLAAGRTEAFF

size: NA
D: TRBD2
V: TRBV27
J: TRBJ2-3
DNA: TGTGCCAGCAGTCCGCGGAACGGGGGGGGCACAGATACGCAGTATTTT
CDR3: CASSPRNGGGTDTQYF

size: NA
D: NA
V: TRBV2
J: TRBJ2-7
DNA: TGTGCCAGCAGTGGAGGGTACGAGCAGTACTTC
CDR3: CASSGGYEQYF

size: NA
D: TRBD1
V: TRBV30
J: TRBJ1-1
DNA: TGTGCCTGGAGTGTCGGACAGGCCGGTGAAGCTTTCTTT
CDR3: CAWSVGQAGEAFF

size: once
D: NA
V: TRBV18
J: TRBJ1-1
DNA: TGTGCCAGCTCACCGTCCCAGGGTGATATCACTGAAGCTTTCTTT
CDR3: CASSPSQGDITEAFF

size: once
D: TRBD1
V: TRBV19
J: TRBJ2-7
DNA: TGTGCCAGTAGTAGACAGGGCTCCTACGAGCAGTACTTC
CDR3: CASSRQGSYEQYF

size: NA
D: TRBD1
V: TRBV7-2
J: TRBJ2-2
DNA: TGTGCCAGCAGCTTAGACGGGACAGGGGTCACCGGGGAGCTGTTTTTT
CDR3: CASSLDGTGVTGELFF

size: once
D: TRBD1
V: TRBV6-4
J: TRBJ1-2
DNA: TGTGCCAGCAGTGACTCGGCTGACAGGGGGAACTATGGCTACACCTTC
CDR3: CASSDSADRGNYGYTF

size: NA
D: TRBD1
V: TRBV19
J: TRBJ2-3
DNA: TGTGCCAGTAGTGCGGGGACAGGGGGGGCAGATACGCAGTATTTT
CDR3: CASSAGTGGADTQYF

size: NA
D: TRBD2
V: TRBV11-2
J: TRBJ2-3
DNA: TGTGCCAGCAGACCTGGGGCGGGGTGGGGGGGGAGGGATACGCAGTATTTT
CDR3: CASRPGAGWGGRDTQYF

size: once
D: NA
V: TRBV7-2
J: TRBJ2-5
DNA: TGTGCCAGCAGCTCCCCTTGGGGGCCCGTAGAGACCCAGTACTTC
CDR3: CASSSPWGPVETQYF

size: once
D: TRBD2
V: TRBV10-3
J: TRBJ2-1
DNA: TGTGCCATCAGACCTCTAGCGGGAGTCAATGAGCAGTTCTTC
CDR3: CAIRPLAGVNEQFF